The clone carrying this T cell receptor beta chain was recorded many times. This sample is drawn from a study of T-cell reconstitution after alpha-beta-depleted transplantation in children. The library targeted TCRbeta and was prepared with unique molecular identifiers. In TCRdb, the PCR reads were re-called with MiXCR into one record per CDR3 protein. The sample shows a few hundred thousand distinct CDR3 sequences, about a tenth of them seen only once. The CDR3 is made up of 14 amino acids. The ends were cut back, 5 bases at V and 4 bases at J, with 12 bases in the middle. The germline V gene has CDR1 SGHKS and CDR2 YYEKEE (reference sequence).

Sample: PBMCs from the stem cell graft donor, taken from the stem cell graft. The rearrangement links TRBV5-5 to TRBJ1-4; possible D gene TRBD1, 6 bases. This TCR derives from a human donor who donated a stem cell graft to a child with acute myeloid leukemia. The CDR3 DNA reads TGTGCCAGCAGGCGGACAGCAGATAATGAAAAACTGTTTTTT. It yields the protein CASRRTADNEKLFF.